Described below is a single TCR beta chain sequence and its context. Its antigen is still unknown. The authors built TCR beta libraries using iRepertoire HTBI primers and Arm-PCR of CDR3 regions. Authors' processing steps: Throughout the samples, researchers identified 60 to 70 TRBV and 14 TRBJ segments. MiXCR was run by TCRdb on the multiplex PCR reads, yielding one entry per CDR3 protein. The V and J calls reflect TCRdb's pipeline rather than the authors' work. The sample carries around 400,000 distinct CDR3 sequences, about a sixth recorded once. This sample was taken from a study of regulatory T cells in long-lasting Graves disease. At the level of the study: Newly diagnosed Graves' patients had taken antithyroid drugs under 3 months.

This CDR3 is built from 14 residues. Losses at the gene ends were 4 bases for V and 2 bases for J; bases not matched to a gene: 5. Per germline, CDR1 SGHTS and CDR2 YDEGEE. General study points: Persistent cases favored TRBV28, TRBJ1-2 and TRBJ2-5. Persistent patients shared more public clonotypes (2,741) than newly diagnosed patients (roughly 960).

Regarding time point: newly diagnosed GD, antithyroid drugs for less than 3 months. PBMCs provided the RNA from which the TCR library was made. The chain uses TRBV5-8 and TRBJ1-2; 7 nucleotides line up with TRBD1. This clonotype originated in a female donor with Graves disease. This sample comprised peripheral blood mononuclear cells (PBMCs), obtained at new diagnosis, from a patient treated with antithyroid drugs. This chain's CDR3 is CASSHLTGNYGYTF. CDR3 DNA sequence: TGTGCCAGCAGCCATCTGACAGGGAACTATGGCTACACCTTC.